This T cell receptor (beta chain) appears in the sequencing data of a study of graft-versus-host responses after intestinal transplantation. About the research overall: Recipients were given multivisceral, liver-intestinal, or isolated intestinal transplants. Study observations and caveats: Early after transplant, HvG declines were associated with peak levels of circulating GvH clones. The recipient marrow held GvH clones, and some of them showed up first in ileum or blood.

This table comes from immunoSEQ multiplex PCR, and its TCRdb copy is limited to in-frame clones, with some not included. This sample has about 97,000 clones, with 80% to 95% found just once. Regarding this clone: Its antigen is not known.

The CDR3 runs 12 residues. From germline, CDR1 is SGHTA and CDR2 FQGNSA. The germline V and J ends were trimmed by 0 bases and 13 bases, with 12 bases remaining between them. The TCR was taken from a human patient who received an intestinal transplant, so some T cells may come from the graft donor. The genes are TRBV7-2 and TRBJ1-1; TRBD1 is a possible D gene (6 bases). The sequencing used PBMCs, collected 450 to 480 days after intestinal transplant. The CDR3 coding sequence is TGTGCCAGCAGCTTAGCTACAGGGAAGGGTTTCTTT. It codes for CASSLATGKGFF.